This T cell receptor (beta chain) originates from a study of naive and memory T cell subsets. Findings and caveats of the study: Especially in CD8 cells, naive repertoires contained a few larger clonotypes, possibly CD45RA-re-expressing memory cells. Findings for naive and memory subsets could not be checked against ground truth. In CD4 and CD8 cells, diversity dropped from naive through EMRA. Naive and memory subsets had different power law exponents for TCR abundance.

The V and J ends lost 5 bases and 8 bases respectively, with 13 bases between them. Germline V gene data show CDR1 as LGHNT and CDR2 as FRNRAP. This CDR3 region has 13 residues. An equimolar mix of two oligonucleotides served as the beta constant-region primer for TRBC1 and TRBC2. The ligated cDNA underwent four PCR rounds using SP2 and nested alpha and beta constant-region primers. In TCRdb, the UMI-ligation and nested PCR reads were re-called with MiXCR into one record per CDR3 protein. The sample comprises roughly 140,000 distinct CDR3 sequences, 15% to 20% of which are singletons, and 0.5% to 0.75% rests with the top ten. Concerning this clonotype itself: Its matching antigen is unknown.

The TCR sequence derives from a human donor in good health. The sample was naive CD8+ T cells from blood. J is TRBJ1-3 and V is TRBV12-5, with D perhaps TRBD1 (5 bases). CDR3 residues: CASGLWTLDTIYF. The CDR3 coding sequence is TGTGCTAGTGGTCTGTGGACACTGGACACCATATATTTT.